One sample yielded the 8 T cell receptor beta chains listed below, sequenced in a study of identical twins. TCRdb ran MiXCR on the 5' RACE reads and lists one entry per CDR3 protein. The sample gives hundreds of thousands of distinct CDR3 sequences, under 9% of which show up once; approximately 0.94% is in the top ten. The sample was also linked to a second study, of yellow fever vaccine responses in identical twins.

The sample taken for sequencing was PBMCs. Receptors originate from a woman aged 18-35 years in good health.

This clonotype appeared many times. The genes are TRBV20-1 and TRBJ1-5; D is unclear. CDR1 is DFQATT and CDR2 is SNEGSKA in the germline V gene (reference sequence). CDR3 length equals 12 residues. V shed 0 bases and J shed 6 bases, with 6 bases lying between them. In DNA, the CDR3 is TGCAGTGCTAGAGAGGCCTCTCAGCCCCAGCATTTT. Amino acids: CSAREASQPQHF.

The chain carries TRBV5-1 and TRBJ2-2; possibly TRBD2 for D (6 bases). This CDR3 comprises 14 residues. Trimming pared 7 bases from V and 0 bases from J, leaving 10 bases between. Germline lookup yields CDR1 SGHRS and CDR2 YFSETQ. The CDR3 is CASGTGANTGELFF. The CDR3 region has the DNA TGCGCCAGCGGGACGGGGGCGAACACCGGGGAGCTGTTTTTT. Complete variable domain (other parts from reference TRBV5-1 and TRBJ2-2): KAGVTQTPRYLIKTRGQQVTLSCSPISGHRSVSWYQQTPGQGLQFLFEYFSETQRNKGNFPGRFSGRQFSNSRSEMNVSTLELGDSALYLCASGTGANTGELFFGEGSRLTVL.

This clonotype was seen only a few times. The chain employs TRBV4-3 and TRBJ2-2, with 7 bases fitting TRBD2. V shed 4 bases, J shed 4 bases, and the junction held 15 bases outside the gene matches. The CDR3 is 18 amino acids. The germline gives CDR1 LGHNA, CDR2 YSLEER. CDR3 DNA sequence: TGCGCCAGCAGCCCTTCTCTGGGGAGGGCTAGGGTCACCGGGGAGCTGTTTTTT. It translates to CASSPSLGRARVTGELFF.

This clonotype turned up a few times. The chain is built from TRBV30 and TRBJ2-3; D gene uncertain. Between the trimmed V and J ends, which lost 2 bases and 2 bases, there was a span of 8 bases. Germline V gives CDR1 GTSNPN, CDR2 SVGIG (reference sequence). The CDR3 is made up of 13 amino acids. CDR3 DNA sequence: TGTGCCTGGAGTAGTGCGGCCACAGATACGCAGTATTTT. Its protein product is CAWSSAATDTQYF.

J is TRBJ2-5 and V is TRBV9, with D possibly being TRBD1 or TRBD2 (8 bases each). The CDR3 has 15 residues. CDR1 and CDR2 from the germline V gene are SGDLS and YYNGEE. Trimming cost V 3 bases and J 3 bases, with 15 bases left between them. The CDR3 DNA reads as TGTGCCAGCAGCGGCGGGGGGACAGGAAAAGAGACCCAGTACTTC. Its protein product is CASSGGGTGKETQYF.

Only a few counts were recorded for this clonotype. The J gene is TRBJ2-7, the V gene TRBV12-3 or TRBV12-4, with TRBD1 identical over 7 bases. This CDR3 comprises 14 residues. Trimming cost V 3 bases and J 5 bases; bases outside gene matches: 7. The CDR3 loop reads CASSLGQGENEQYF. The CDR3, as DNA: TGTGCCAGCAGTTTGGGCCAGGGGGAAAACGAGCAGTACTTC.

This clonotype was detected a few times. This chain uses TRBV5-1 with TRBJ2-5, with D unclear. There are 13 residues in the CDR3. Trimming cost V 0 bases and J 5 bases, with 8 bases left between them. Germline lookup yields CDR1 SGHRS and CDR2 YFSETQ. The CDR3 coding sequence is TGCGCCAGCAGCTTGGAAGGCGTGGAGACCCAGTACTTC. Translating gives CASSLEGVETQYF.

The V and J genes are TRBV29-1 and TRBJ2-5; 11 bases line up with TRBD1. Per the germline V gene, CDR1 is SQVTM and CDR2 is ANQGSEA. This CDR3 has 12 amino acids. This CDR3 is CAGTGGQETQYF. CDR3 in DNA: TGCGCCGGGACAGGGGGTCAAGAGACCCAGTACTTC.